Shown below are 32 T cell receptor beta chains from a single sample sequenced in a study of T cell repertoires in cytomegalovirus infection. These receptors have no known antigen. TCRdb ran MiXCR on the reads and lists one entry per CDR3 protein. The sample shows 750,000 to 900,000 distinct CDR3 sequences, almost 30% of them seen only once. This specimen was cultured CD8+ T cells from PBMCs, taken from culture after CMV antigen stimulation. The receptors come from a human donor in good health (CMV status not recorded). Some clones in this sample may be carry-over from other donors' samples.

The J gene is TRBJ2-3, the V gene TRBV15, with D perhaps TRBD1 (6 bases). There are 15 residues in the CDR3. Looked up from germline, CDR1 is LNHNV and CDR2 is YYDKDF (reference sequence). The V end lost 0 bases, the J end lost 5 bases, and 12 bases lay between the germline ends. CDR3 coding DNA: TGTGCCACCAGCAGAGACGGGACATTGATAGATACGCAGTATTTT. It translates to CATSRDGTLIDTQYF.

Note on this clonotype: A junction end diverges from the germline sequence, so it may reflect a read error. V usage is TRBV20-1 and J usage is TRBJ1-4; TRBD1 matches 8 bases. The germline V gene encodes CDR1 DFQATT and CDR2 SNEGSKA (reference sequence). The CDR3 has 12 amino acids. The CDR3 protein is CSAEETGEDTRF. The DNA of the CDR3 is TGCAGTGCCGAGGAGACAGGGGAGGATACACGTTTT.

V and J are TRBV19 and TRBJ2-1, with TRBD2 matching 15 bases. After removal of 7 bases from V and 8 bases from J, the junction contained 9 bases not matched to a gene. In germline, CDR1 is LNHDA, CDR2 SQIVND (reference sequence). There are 16 residues in the CDR3. CDR3 bases: TGTGCCAGTAACCCAGGACTAGCGGGGGGGGCCGATGAGCAGTTCTTC. Residues: CASNPGLAGGADEQFF.

This clonotype was seen once. CDR3 amino acids: CSVVGGGMNTGELFF. The CDR3 bases are TGCAGCGTTGTGGGGGGGGGAATGAACACCGGGGAGCTGTTTTTT. The rearrangement joins TRBV29-1 to TRBJ2-2, with 7 bases aligning to TRBD2. V shed 4 bases and J 1 base; nucleotides not matched to a gene: 6. The CDR3 sequence is 15 residues long. Germline CDR1 SQVTM, CDR2 ANQGSEA.

This clonotype has a handful of counts. The CDR3 nucleotides read TGTGCCAGCAGCTTAGGTTCTCAGTCGGAAGCTTTCTTT. It codes for CASSLGSQSEAFF. The chain combines TRBV7-9 with TRBJ1-1, with D hard to call. Germline V CDR1 and CDR2: SEHNR, FQNEAQ (reference sequence). V lost 1 base to trimming and J lost 8 bases, with 11 bases between them. There are 13 residues in the CDR3.

This clonotype has a handful of counts. One end of the junction fails to match germline, which may point to a read error. The chain couples TRBV6-2 or TRBV6-3 to TRBJ2-1, with D perhaps matching TRBD2 (7 bases). This CDR3 is built from 12 residues. Per the germline V gene, CDR1 is MNHEY and CDR2 is SVGEGT. CDR3 DNA sequence: TGTGCCAGCAGTTACTTGGCGGGGGCCAATTCCTTC. It codes for CASSYLAGANSF.

The V call is TRBV6-5, the J call TRBJ1-1, with 9 bases matching TRBD1. The trim removed 6 bases at V and 10 bases at J, leaving 9 bases unmatched. The CDR3 contains 13 residues. The V gene's germline CDR1 is MNHEY and CDR2 SVGAGI. The CDR3 coding sequence is TGTGCCAGCAGGAGGACAGGGGTAGAGGCAGCTTTCTTT. Protein sequence: CASRRTGVEAAFF.

The chain uses TRBV19 and TRBJ2-6, with D unresolved. V lost 9 bases, J lost 2 bases, and 8 bases lay in between. The CDR3 totals 13 residues. The germline gives CDR1 LNHDA, CDR2 SQIVND (reference sequence). CDR3 region: CASYTAGANVLTF. For the CDR3, the DNA is TGTGCCAGCTATACAGCTGGGGCCAACGTCCTGACTTTC.

The chain employs TRBV18 and TRBJ2-6; the match to TRBD1 covers 11 bases. Per germline, CDR1 KGHSH and CDR2 LQKENI. Trimming cost V 3 bases and J 2 bases; bases outside gene matches: 9. The CDR3 consists of 19 residues. The CDR3 protein is CASSPPGQGAWAGANVLTF. The CDR3 region has the DNA TGTGCCAGCTCACCTCCAGGACAGGGGGCCTGGGCTGGGGCCAACGTCCTGACTTTC.

In this sample, this clonotype turned up many times. V usage is TRBV7-8 and J usage is TRBJ2-3; D remains unclear. Germline CDR1 reads SGHVS; CDR2 reads FQNEAQ. This CDR3 spans 14 amino acids. V lost 6 bases and J 4 bases, leaving 14 bases between the germline ends. In nucleotides, the CDR3 is TGTGCCAGCAGTCGTACACCCCAGGCAGATACGCAGTATTTT. Amino acids: CASSRTPQADTQYF.

Only a few counts were recorded for this clonotype. J is TRBJ2-1 and V is TRBV6-2 or TRBV6-3, with D perhaps being TRBD1 or TRBD2 (5 bases each). The CDR3 contains 13 residues. Germline V CDR1 and CDR2: MNHEY, SVGEGT. V lost 5 bases and J lost 10, with 15 bases in between. The CDR3 bases are TGTGCCAGCAGTCTATTCGACCGGGGCGAGCAGTTCTTC. This translates into CASSLFDRGEQFF.

The gene calls are TRBV20-1 and TRBJ1-5, with D possibly matching TRBD1 (5 bases). V lost 2 bases to trimming and J lost 0 bases, with 8 bases between them. The CDR3 runs to 14 residues. Per germline, CDR1 DFQATT and CDR2 SNEGSKA (reference sequence). The DNA of the CDR3 is TGCAGTGCTAGACCCAGGGCTAGCAATCAGCCCCAGCATTTT. It yields the protein CSARPRASNQPQHF.

The sample holds a few counts of this clonotype. The chain carries TRBV7-9 and TRBJ2-6, with 10 bases fitting TRBD2. The CDR3 is 18 residues long. J gave up 0 bases and V 3 bases, and 5 bases lay outside the gene matches. CDR1 and CDR2 (germline): SEHNR, FQNEAQ (reference sequence). DNA of the CDR3: TGTGCCAGCAGCTTCACTAGCGGGGCCATCTCTGGGGCCAACGTCCTGACTTTC. Translation gives CASSFTSGAISGANVLTF.

This chain links TRBV6-5 with TRBJ2-7, with D tentatively TRBD1 or TRBD2 (5 bases each). CDR3 length equals 14 residues. V was shortened by 10 bases and J by 0 bases, with 16 bases between the two germline ends. CDR1 MNHEY and CDR2 SVGAGI come from the germline V gene. Written as DNA, the CDR3 is TGTGCCATTTCAGAGGGACCGTACTCCTACGAGCAGTACTTC. It codes for CAISEGPYSYEQYF.

The gene calls are TRBV4-3 and TRBJ2-5, with a weak D call TRBD2 (6 bases). Trimming took 0 bases from V and 1 from J, leaving 9 bases between them. Germline CDR1 reads LGHNA; CDR2 reads YSLEER. This CDR3 contains 15 residues. The CDR3 nucleotides are TGCGCCAGCAGCCAAGATACGGGACTCCAAGAGACCCAGTACTTC. Protein: CASSQDTGLQETQYF.

The chain combines TRBV6-2 or TRBV6-3 with TRBJ2-7; D ambiguous. The CDR3 is 13 amino acids. Looked up from germline, CDR1 is MNHEY and CDR2 is SVGEGT. Trimming shortened V by 0 bases and J by 6 bases, and 9 bases separated the two germline ends. The CDR3 DNA follows: TGTGCCAGCAGTTACTCTCGGGTGGTCGAGCAGTACGTC. Residues: CASSYSRVVEQYV.

This clonotype has only a few counts. The CDR3 coding sequence is TGTGCCAGCAGCGGGACAGGGGGCGGACAGCCCCAGCATTTT. It encodes CASSGTGGGQPQHF. The V call is TRBV7-9, the J call TRBJ1-5; 12 bases agree with TRBD1. J lost 7 bases, V lost 5 bases, and 3 bases had no gene match. This CDR3 region has 14 residues. The germline CDR1 and CDR2 sequences are SEHNR and FQNEAQ (reference sequence). The entire variable domain, with the rest obtained from reference TRBV7-9 and TRBJ1-5, is as follows: DTGVSQNPRHKITKRGQNVTFRCDPISEHNRLYWYRQTLGQGPEFLTYFQNEAQLEKSRLLSDRFSAERPKGSFSTLEIQRTEQGDSAMYLCASSGTGGGQPQHFGDGTRLSIL.

This clonotype was picked up many times. This sequence joins TRBV4-1 and TRBJ1-6, with unresolved D. The V gene's germline CDR1 is MGHRA and CDR2 YSYEKL. V was shortened by 4 bases and J by 9 bases, with 16 bases between the two germline ends. The CDR3 totals 15 residues. CDR3 loop: CASSPPDTARSPLHF. CDR3 nucleotide sequence: TGCGCCAGCAGCCCACCCGACACGGCCCGTTCACCCCTCCACTTT.

The chain combines TRBV12-3 or TRBV12-4 with TRBJ1-4; TRBD1 might be the D (5 bases). The CDR3 extends over 15 amino acids. V lost 3 bases and J lost 3, with 11 bases in between. CDR3 nucleotides: TGTGCCAGCAGTTTCCAGGGAGCAGCTAATGAAAAACTGTTTTTT. This encodes CASSFQGAANEKLFF.

This clonotype has only one observation. This chain connects TRBV4-2 to TRBJ1-6; 10 nucleotides match TRBD1. The CDR3 has 16 amino acids. The germline V gene has CDR1 LGHNA and CDR2 YNFKEQ. V lost 3 bases, J lost 10 bases, and 9 bases stayed unmatched. CDR3 DNA sequence: TGTGCCAGCAGCCACACCGGGACAGGGGTCGGATCACCCCTCCACTTT. The encoded protein is CASSHTGTGVGSPLHF.

The CDR3 region is CASSSPFQETQYF. The CDR3 region has the DNA TGTGCCAGCAGCTCGCCCTTCCAAGAGACCCAGTACTTC. The V call is TRBV7-2, the J call TRBJ2-5; no clear D gene. Deletions cut 4 bases from V and 1 base from J, with 7 bases between. CDR3 length: 13 amino acids. Germline CDR1 reads SGHTA; CDR2 reads FQGNSA.

There are a few counts of this clonotype. The V call is TRBV2, the J call TRBJ2-1, with TRBD1 matching over 9 bases. The CDR3 is 13 amino acids. Germline loops: CDR1 SNHLY, CDR2 FYNNEI. Trimming at V came to 8 bases and at J to 4 bases, leaving 3 bases not matched to a gene. The chain's CDR3 is CASLGQGYNEQFF. The CDR3 DNA is TGTGCCAGCCTTGGACAGGGGTACAATGAGCAGTTCTTC.

The gene calls are TRBV3-1 and TRBJ2-7, with D possibly TRBD1 on 7 matching bases. V was cut by 6 bases and J by 2 bases, with 17 bases left in between. From germline, CDR1 is LGHDT and CDR2 YNNKEL (reference sequence). The CDR3 runs to 15 residues. The CDR3 nucleotides are TGTGCCAGCAGTCGACAGGGAGGATTCACCTACGAGCAGTACGTC. Protein product: CASSRQGGFTYEQYV.

This clonotype came up a few times. The chain employs TRBV27 and TRBJ1-6; D might be TRBD1 (5 bases). The germline V gene encodes CDR1 MNHEY and CDR2 SMNVEV (reference sequence). There are 17 residues in the CDR3. The V and J ends lost 0 bases and 2 bases respectively, with 11 bases between them. The CDR3 here is CASSLSGANTYNSPLHF. CDR3 sequence (DNA): TGTGCCAGCAGTTTATCAGGGGCCAACACCTATAATTCACCCCTCCACTTT.

This clonotype has more than one count but fewer than ten. V is TRBV5-6 and J is TRBJ2-7; the D gene is possibly TRBD1 (6 bases). V shed 5 bases and J shed 3 bases, with 30 bases lying between them. Germline loops: CDR1 SGHDT, CDR2 YYEEEE. The CDR3 runs 19 residues. CDR3 protein: CASSWGPIGQPIRDYEQYF. CDR3 DNA sequence: TGTGCCAGCAGTTGGGGACCCATTGGACAGCCCATTCGGGACTACGAGCAGTACTTC.

Ten or more counts support this clonotype. This chain joins TRBV7-9 and TRBJ1-1; tentative D call: TRBD1 (5 bases). CDR3 size: 13 residues. Germline V gives CDR1 SEHNR, CDR2 FQNEAQ (reference sequence). Trimming stripped 5 bases from V and 7 bases from J, with 14 bases between. The CDR3 spells CASSPRTPYEAFF. CDR3 DNA sequence: TGTGCCAGCAGCCCCCGGACACCATATGAAGCTTTCTTT.

This clonotype was found a few times. The gene calls are TRBV20-1 and TRBJ2-1; 9 nucleotides align to TRBD1. This CDR3 contains 14 residues. The V gene's germline CDR1 is DFQATT and CDR2 SNEGSKA (reference sequence). The J segment lost 9 bases and the V segment lost 2 bases, leaving 8 bases of the junction unmatched. The CDR3: CSARHPGQGSEQFF. The CDR3 DNA reads as TGCAGTGCTAGACATCCGGGACAGGGTTCTGAGCAGTTCTTC.

This clonotype has a count of ten or more. CDR3 sequence: CASGRQGAKNIQYF. The DNA of the CDR3 is TGTGCCAGCGGAAGACAGGGGGCGAAAAACATTCAGTACTTC. The chain couples TRBV7-8 to TRBJ2-4; 10 bases are a match to TRBD1. The length of the CDR3 is 14 residues. J lost 4 bases, V lost 8 bases, and 5 bases had no gene match. CDR1 is SGHVS and CDR2 is FQNEAQ in the germline V gene.

This clonotype occurred a few times. CDR3 DNA: TGTGCCAGCAGTTTATGGACTAGCGGGGACACAGATACGCAGTATTTT. It codes for CASSLWTSGDTDTQYF. V usage is TRBV27 and J usage is TRBJ2-3, with TRBD2 matching over 12 bases. V lost 1 base, J lost 2 bases, and 1 base stayed unmatched. CDR1 is MNHEY and CDR2 is SMNVEV in the germline V gene (reference sequence). This CDR3 comprises 16 residues.

The chain joins TRBV12-3 or TRBV12-4 to TRBJ2-7; 8 bases fit TRBD1. Trimming cost V 2 bases and J 6 bases; bases outside gene matches: 6. The CDR3 covers 14 residues. The CDR3 spells CASSLSQGATEQYF. CDR3 nucleotide sequence: TGTGCCAGCAGTTTAAGTCAGGGGGCTACCGAGCAGTACTTC.

This clonotype came up many times. The CDR3, as DNA: TGTGCCAGCAGCTTAGCATGGGAGGGGAGCAATCAGCCCCAGCATTTT. It codes for CASSLAWEGSNQPQHF. This chain connects TRBV7-2 to TRBJ1-5, with D possibly TRBD1 on 5 matching bases. V was pared by 0 bases and J by 1 base, with 10 bases between. Germline V CDR1 and CDR2: SGHTA, FQGNSA. The CDR3 sequence is 16 residues long.

The chain couples TRBV10-3 to TRBJ2-1, with 9 bases lining up with TRBD1. The CDR3 has 16 residues. Trimming cost V 1 base and J 2 bases; bases outside gene matches: 3. Per germline, CDR1 ENHRY and CDR2 SYGVKD. CDR3 DNA sequence: TGTGCCATCAGTGAGTTTAGACAGGGGGCCTACAATGAGCAGTTCTTC. It yields the protein CAISEFRQGAYNEQFF.